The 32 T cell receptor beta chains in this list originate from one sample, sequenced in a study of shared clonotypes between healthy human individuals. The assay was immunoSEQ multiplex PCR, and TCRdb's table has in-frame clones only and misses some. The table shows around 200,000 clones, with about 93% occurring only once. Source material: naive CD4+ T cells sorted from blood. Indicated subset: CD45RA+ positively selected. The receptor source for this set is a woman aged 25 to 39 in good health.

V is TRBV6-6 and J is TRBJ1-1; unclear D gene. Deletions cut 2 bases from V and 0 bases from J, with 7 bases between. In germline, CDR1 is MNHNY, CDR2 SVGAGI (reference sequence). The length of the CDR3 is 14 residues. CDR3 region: CASSYSRVNTEAFF. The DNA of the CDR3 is TGTGCCAGCAGTTACAGCAGAGTGAACACTGAAGCTTTCTTT.

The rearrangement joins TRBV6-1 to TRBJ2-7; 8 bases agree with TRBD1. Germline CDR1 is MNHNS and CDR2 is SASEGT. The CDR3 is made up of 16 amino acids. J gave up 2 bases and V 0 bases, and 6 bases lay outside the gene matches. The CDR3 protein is CASSEAETGVPYEQYF. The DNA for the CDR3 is TGTGCCAGCAGTGAAGCGGAGACAGGGGTCCCCTACGAGCAGTACTTC.

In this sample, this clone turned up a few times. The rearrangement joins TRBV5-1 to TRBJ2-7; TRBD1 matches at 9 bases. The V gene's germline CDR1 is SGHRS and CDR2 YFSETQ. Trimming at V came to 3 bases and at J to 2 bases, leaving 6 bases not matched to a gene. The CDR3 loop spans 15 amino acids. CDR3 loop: CASSSAGTGPYEQYF. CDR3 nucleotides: TGCGCCAGCAGCTCAGCCGGGACAGGGCCCTACGAGCAGTACTTC. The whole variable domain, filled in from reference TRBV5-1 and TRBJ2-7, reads KAGVTQTPRYLIKTRGQQVTLSCSPISGHRSVSWYQQTPGQGLQFLFEYFSETQRNKGNFPGRFSGRQFSNSRSEMNVSTLELGDSALYLCASSSAGTGPYEQYFGPGTRLTVT.

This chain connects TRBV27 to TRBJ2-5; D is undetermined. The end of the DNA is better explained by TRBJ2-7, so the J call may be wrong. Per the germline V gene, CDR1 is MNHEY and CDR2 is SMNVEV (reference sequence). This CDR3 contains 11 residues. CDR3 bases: TGTGCCAGCTTCCGGCTGTACGAGCAGTACTTC. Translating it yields CASFRLYEQYF.

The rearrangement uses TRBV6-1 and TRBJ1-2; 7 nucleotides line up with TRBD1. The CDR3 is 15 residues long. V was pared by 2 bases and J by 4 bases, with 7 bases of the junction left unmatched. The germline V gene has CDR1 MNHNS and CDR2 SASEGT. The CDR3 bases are TGTGCCAGCAGTGAATCATTGACAGGGCCCTATGGCTACACCTTC. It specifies CASSESLTGPYGYTF.

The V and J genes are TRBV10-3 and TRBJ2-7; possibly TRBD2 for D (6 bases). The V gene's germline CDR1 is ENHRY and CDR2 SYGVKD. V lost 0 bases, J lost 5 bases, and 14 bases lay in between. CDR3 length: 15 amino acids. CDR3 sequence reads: CAISESSGDPHEQYF. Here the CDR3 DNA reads TGTGCCATCAGTGAGTCATCGGGAGATCCCCACGAGCAGTACTTC.

CDR3 protein: CSVRAGGPSETQYF. Written as DNA, the CDR3 is TGCAGCGTGAGAGCGGGAGGGCCTTCGGAGACCCAGTACTTC. The V gene is TRBV29-1, the J gene TRBJ2-5; 10 bases fit TRBD2. The V segment lost 6 bases and the J segment 5 bases; nucleotides outside the gene matches: 9. The CDR3 has 14 residues. Germline-derived CDR1 and CDR2 are SQVTM and ANQGSEA.

The CDR3 sequence is CASSFNEAPYGYTF. As DNA, the CDR3 is TGCGCCAGCAGCTTTAATGAGGCACCCTATGGCTACACCTTC. J is TRBJ1-2 and V is TRBV5-1; D unclear. Trimming removed 2 bases at V and 4 bases at J, with 12 bases between. The CDR3 sequence is 14 residues long. In germline, CDR1 is SGHRS, CDR2 YFSETQ.

The CDR3: CASTPVLNTEAFF. In nucleotides, the CDR3 is TGTGCCAGTACCCCAGTGTTGAACACTGAAGCTTTCTTT. The rearrangement links TRBV19 to TRBJ1-1, with no clear D. Per germline, CDR1 LNHDA and CDR2 SQIVND (reference sequence). The CDR3 runs 13 residues. The V gene lost 7 bases and the J gene lost 0 bases, with 9 bases spanning the gap.

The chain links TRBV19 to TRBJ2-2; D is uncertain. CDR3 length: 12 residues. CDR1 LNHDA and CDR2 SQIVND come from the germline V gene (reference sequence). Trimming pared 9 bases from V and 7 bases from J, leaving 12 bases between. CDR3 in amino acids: CASSFWVGELFF. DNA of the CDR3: TGTGCCAGCAGCTTTTGGGTCGGGGAGCTGTTTTTT. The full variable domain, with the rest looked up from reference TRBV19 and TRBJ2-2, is DGGITQSPKYLFRKEGQNVTLSCEQNLNHDAMYWYRQDPGQGLRLIYYSQIVNDFQKGDIAEGYSVSREKKESFPLTVTSAQKNPTAFYLCASSFWVGELFFGEGSRLTVL.

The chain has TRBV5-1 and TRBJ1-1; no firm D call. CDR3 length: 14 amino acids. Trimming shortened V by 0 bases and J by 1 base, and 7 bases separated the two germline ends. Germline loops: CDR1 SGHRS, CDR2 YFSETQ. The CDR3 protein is CASSLGWGNTEAFF. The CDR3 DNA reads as TGCGCCAGCAGCTTGGGCTGGGGGAACACTGAAGCTTTCTTT.

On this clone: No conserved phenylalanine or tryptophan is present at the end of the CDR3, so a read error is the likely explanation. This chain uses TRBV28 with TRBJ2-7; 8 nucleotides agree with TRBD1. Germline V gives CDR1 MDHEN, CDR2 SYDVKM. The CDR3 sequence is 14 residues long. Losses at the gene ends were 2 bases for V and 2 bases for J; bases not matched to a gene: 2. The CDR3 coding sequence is TGTGCCAGCAGTTTACAGGGGGCGGCCTACGAGCAGTACCTC. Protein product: CASSLQGAAYEQYL.

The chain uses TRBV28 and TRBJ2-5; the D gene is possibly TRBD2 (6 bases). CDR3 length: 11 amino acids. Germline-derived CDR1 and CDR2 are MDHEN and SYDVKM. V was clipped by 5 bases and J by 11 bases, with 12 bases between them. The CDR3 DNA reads TGTGCCAGCAGTCGACCGGGGGAGCAGTACTTC. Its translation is CASSRPGEQYF.

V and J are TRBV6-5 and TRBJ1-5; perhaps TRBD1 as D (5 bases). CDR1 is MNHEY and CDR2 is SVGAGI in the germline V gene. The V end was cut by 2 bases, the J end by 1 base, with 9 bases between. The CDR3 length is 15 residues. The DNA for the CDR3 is TGTGCCAGCAGTTACCGGGGCGAAAGCAATCAGCCCCAGCATTTT. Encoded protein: CASSYRGESNQPQHF.

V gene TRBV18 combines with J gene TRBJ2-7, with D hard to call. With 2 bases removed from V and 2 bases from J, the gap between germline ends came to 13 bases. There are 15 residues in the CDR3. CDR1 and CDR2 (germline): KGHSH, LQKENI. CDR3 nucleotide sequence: TGTGCCAGCTCACCAAGTAACACCAGACCCTACGAGCAGTACTTC. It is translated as CASSPSNTRPYEQYF. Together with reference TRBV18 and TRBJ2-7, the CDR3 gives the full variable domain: NAGVMQNPRHLVRRRGQEARLRCSPMKGHSHVYWYRQLPEEGLKFMVYLQKENIIDESGMPKERFSAEFPKEGPSILRIQQVVRGDSAAYFCASSPSNTRPYEQYFGPGTRLTVT.

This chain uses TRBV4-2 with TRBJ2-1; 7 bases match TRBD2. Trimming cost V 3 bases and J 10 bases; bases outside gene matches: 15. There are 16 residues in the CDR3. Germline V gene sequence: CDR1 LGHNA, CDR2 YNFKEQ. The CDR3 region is CASSQPGLVGALEQFF. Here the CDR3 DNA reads TGTGCCAGCAGCCAGCCTGGACTAGTAGGGGCCCTGGAGCAGTTCTTC.

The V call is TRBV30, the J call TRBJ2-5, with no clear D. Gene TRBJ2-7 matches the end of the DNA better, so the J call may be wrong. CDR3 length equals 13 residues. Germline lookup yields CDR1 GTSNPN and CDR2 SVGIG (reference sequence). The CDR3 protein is CAWSKRSSYEQYF. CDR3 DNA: TGTGCCTGGAGTAAAAGGAGCTCCTACGAGCAGTACTTC.

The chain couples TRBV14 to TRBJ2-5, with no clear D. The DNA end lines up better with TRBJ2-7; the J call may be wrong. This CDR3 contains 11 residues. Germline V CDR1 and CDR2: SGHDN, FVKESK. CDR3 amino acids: CASSNNYEQYF. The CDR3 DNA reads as TGTGCCAGCAGCAACAACTACGAGCAGTACTTC.

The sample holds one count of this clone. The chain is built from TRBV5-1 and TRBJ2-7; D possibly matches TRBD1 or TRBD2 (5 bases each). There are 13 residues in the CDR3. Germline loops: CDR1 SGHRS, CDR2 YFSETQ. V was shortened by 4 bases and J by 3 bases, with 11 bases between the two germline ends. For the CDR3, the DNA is TGCGCCAGCAGCGGGACCCCACTCTACGAGCAGTACTTC. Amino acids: CASSGTPLYEQYF.

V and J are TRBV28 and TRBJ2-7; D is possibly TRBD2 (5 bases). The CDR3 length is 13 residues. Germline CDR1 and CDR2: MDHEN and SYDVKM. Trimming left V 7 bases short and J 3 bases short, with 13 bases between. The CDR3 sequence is CASTLGVDYEQYF. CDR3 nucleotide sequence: TGTGCCAGCACTCTCGGGGTGGACTACGAGCAGTACTTC.

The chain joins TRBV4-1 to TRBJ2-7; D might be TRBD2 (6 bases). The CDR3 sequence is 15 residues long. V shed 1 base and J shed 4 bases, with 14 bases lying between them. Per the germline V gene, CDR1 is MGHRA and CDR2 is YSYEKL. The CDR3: CASSQGPGEVYEQYF. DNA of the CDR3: TGCGCCAGCAGCCAAGGGCCTGGGGAGGTGTACGAGCAGTACTTC.

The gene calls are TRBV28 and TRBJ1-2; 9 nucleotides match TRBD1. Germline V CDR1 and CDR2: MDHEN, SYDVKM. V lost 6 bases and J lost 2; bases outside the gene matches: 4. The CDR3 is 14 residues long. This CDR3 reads CASSRTGENYGYTF. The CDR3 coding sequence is TGTGCCAGCAGCAGGACAGGGGAGAACTATGGCTACACCTTC.

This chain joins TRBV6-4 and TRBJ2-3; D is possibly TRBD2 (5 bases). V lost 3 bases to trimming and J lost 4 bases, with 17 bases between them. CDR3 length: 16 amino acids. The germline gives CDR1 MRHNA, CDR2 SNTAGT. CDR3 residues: CASSELAGGVADTQYF. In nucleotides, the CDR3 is TGTGCCAGCAGTGAGCTAGCCGGAGGAGTCGCAGATACGCAGTATTTT.

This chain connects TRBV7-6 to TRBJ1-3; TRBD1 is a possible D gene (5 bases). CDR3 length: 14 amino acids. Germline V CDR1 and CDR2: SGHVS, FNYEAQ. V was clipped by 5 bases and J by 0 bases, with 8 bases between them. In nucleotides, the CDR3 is TGTGCCAGCAGCCTTGGGGGCTCTGGAAACACCATATATTTT. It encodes CASSLGGSGNTIYF.

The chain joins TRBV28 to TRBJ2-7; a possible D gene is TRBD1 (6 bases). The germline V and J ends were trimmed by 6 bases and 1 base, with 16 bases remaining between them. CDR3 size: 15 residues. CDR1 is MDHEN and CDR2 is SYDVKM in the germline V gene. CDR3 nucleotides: TGTGCCAGCAGCCCTCAGGGGCCTCCATCCTACGAGCAGTACTTC. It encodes CASSPQGPPSYEQYF.

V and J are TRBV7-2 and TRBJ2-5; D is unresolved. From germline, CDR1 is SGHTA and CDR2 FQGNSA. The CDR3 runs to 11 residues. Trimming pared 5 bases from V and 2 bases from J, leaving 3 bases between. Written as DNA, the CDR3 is TGTGCCAGCAGCCGTCAAGAGACCCAGTACTTC. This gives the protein CASSRQETQYF.

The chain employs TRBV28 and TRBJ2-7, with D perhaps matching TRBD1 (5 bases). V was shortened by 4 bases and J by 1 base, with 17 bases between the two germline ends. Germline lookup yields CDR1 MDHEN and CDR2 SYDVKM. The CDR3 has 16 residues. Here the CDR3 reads CASSSPDPRVSYEQYF. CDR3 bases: TGTGCCAGCAGTTCCCCGGACCCCAGGGTTTCCTACGAGCAGTACTTC.

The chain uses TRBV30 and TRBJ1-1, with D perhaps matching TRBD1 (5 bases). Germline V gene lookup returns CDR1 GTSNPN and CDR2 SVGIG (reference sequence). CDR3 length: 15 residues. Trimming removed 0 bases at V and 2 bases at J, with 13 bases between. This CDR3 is CAWSVWGATNTEAFF. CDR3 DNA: TGTGCCTGGAGTGTATGGGGCGCGACAAACACTGAAGCTTTCTTT.

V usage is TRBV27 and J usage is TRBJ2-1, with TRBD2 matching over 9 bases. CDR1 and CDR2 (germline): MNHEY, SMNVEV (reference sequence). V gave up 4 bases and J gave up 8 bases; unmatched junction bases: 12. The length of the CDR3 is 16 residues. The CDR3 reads CASSSPSGVGVYEQFF. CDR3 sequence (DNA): TGTGCCAGCAGTTCGCCTAGCGGGGTGGGGGTTTATGAGCAGTTCTTC.

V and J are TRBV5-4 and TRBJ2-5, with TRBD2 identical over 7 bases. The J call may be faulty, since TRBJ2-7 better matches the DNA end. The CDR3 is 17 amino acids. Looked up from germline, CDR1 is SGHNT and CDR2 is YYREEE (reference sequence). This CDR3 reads CASSSRREYSSSYEQYF. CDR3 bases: TGTGCCAGCAGCTCGCGGCGGGAGTACTCGAGTTCCTACGAGCAGTACTTC.

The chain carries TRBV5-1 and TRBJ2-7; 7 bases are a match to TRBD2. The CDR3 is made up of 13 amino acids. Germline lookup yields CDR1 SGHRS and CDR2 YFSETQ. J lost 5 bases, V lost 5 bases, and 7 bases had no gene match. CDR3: CASRYGEGDEQYF. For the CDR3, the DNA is TGCGCCAGCAGGTACGGGGAGGGCGACGAGCAGTACTTC.

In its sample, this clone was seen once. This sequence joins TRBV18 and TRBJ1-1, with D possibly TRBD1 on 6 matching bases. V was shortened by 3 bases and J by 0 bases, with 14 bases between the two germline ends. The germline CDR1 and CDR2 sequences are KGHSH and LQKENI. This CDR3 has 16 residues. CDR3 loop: CASSPNPGALNTEAFF. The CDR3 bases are TGTGCCAGCTCACCCAATCCGGGGGCATTGAACACTGAAGCTTTCTTT.